This TCR beta chain was sequenced during a study of blood T cell repertoires in COVID-19. Measured with immunoSEQ multiplex PCR; TCRdb has only the in-frame clones, and not every one. The table has roughly 240,000 clones, approximately 85% seen once. This clone was seen a single time. What was sequenced was PBMCs or T cells enriched from blood (not recorded which). The receptor was isolated from a woman in her fifties or sixties who had recovered from COVID-19.

DNA of the CDR3: TGTGCCAGCAGATTGGGACAGGGAGGTTCACCCCTCCACTTT. It yields the protein CASRLGQGGSPLHF. The chain recombines TRBV6-5 with TRBJ1-6; 9 bases align to TRBD1. Germline V gene data show CDR1 as MNHEY and CDR2 as SVGAGI. Losses at the gene ends were 6 bases for V and 9 bases for J; bases not matched to a gene: 6. The CDR3 runs to 14 residues.